What follows is one T cell receptor beta chain and its context. The data are from a study of Graves' ophthalmopathy and Graves' hyperthyroidism. The sequenced template was RNA, covering the TCR beta CDR3 region. Investigators did first-round RT-PCR with HTBI primers, then second-round multiplex PCR. TCRdb re-derived calls from the multiplex PCR reads in MiXCR, one entry per CDR3 protein. Among about 150,000 distinct CDR3 sequences listed, 30% to 45% were seen once. Germline loops: CDR1 DFQATT, CDR2 SNEGSKA (reference sequence). V lost 1 base and J 3 bases, leaving 22 bases between the germline ends. CDR3 length equals 17 residues.

The sequencing sample was made of peripheral blood. This receptor was taken from a woman in her 40s with Graves' ophthalmopathy. The V and J genes are TRBV20-1 and TRBJ2-7; D not certain. Written as DNA, the CDR3 is TGCAGTGCTAGAGTGGTGGATGGGTTACGGGTAGGCTACGAGCAGTACTTC. Its protein product is CSARVVDGLRVGYEQYF.